The rows below give T cell receptor beta chains drawn from one sample of a study of CD8+ T cells in alopecia areata. The repertoire was sequenced with immunoSEQ multiplex PCR; TCRdb's copy has only in-frame clones and lacks some. The sample carries around 82,000 clones, roughly 51% recorded once. What was sequenced was NKG2D-high CD8+ T cells sorted from blood. Every receptor here comes from a human donor with alopecia areata. Each CDR3 is given with its conserved first and last residue. D genes are given only for firm matches. For some rows the clone size is stated as once, few or many, or as a class when expanded; others skip it.

j_gene | v_gene | d_gene | len | abundance | CDR3aa | CDR3nt
TRBJ2-7 | TRBV4-3 | - | 15 | - | CASSPGHTGGYEQYF | TGCGCCAGCAGCCCCGGACACACGGGTGGATACGAGCAGTACTTC
TRBJ1-4 | TRBV29-1 | - | 14 | - | CSVGLHSLNEKLFF | TGCAGCGTTGGTCTGCACAGCCTTAATGAAAAACTGTTTTTT
TRBJ2-5 | TRBV29-1 | - | 12 | - | CSVVDLAETQYF | TGCAGCGTTGTCGATTTGGCAGAGACCCAGTACTTC
TRBJ2-7 | TRBV28 | - | 12 | - | CASSLFGGEQYF | TGTGCCAGCAGTTTATTTGGTGGCGAGCAGTACTTC
TRBJ2-7 | TRBV4-1 | - | 14 | - | CASSQDGTVYEQYF | TGCGCCAGCAGCCAAGACGGGACTGTCTACGAGCAGTACTTC
TRBJ2-1 | TRBV29-1 | TRBD2 | 14 | few | CSVEGSGGTIEQFF | TGCAGCGTTGAAGGTAGCGGGGGAACTATTGAGCAGTTCTTC
TRBJ2-1 | TRBV28 | TRBD2 | 13 | few | CASSLAGNNEQFF | TGTGCCAGCAGTCTAGCGGGGAACAATGAGCAGTTCTTC
TRBJ2-5 | TRBV5-4 | - | 14 | - | CASSHNTGKETQYF | TGTGCCAGCAGCCATAACACAGGGAAGGAGACCCAGTACTTC
TRBJ2-3 | TRBV27 | - | 13 | - | CATQLEGTDTQYF | TGTGCCACCCAATTGGAGGGCACAGATACGCAGTATTTT
TRBJ1-1 | TRBV7-2 | - | 11 | - | CASSGQIEAFF | TGTGCCAGCTCCGGGCAGATTGAAGCTTTCTTT
TRBJ1-2 | TRBV5-1 | - | 11 | - | CASSQGFGYTF | TGCGCCAGCAGCCAAGGGTTTGGCTACACCTTC
TRBJ2-3 | TRBV27 | TRBD2 | 14 | - | CASSLQREMDTQYF | TGTGCCAGCAGTTTACAGCGGGAAATGGATACGCAGTATTTT
TRBJ1-1 | TRBV28 | - | 13 | few | CASRQRVNTEAFF | TGTGCCAGCAGACAACGAGTGAACACTGAAGCTTTCTTT
TRBJ1-1 | TRBV2 | - | 11 | - | CANREATEAFF | TGTGCCAACAGGGAGGCGACTGAAGCTTTCTTT
TRBJ1-1 | TRBV9 | - | 13 | few | CASSARKNTEAFF | TGTGCCAGCAGCGCAAGAAAGAACACTGAAGCTTTCTTT
TRBJ2-5 | TRBV15 | - | 17 | - | CATSRDRSGSSLETQYF | TGTGCCACCAGCAGAGATCGAAGCGGCTCGTCTCTGGAGACCCAGTACTTC
TRBJ2-7 | TRBV30 | TRBD1 | 15 | once | CAWSAPGQGLYEQYF | TGTGCCTGGAGTGCTCCGGGACAGGGACTCTACGAGCAGTACTTC
TRBJ1-2 | TRBV27 | - | 13 | - | CASSDTGYYGYTF | TGTGCCAGCAGCGACACAGGGTACTATGGCTACACCTTC